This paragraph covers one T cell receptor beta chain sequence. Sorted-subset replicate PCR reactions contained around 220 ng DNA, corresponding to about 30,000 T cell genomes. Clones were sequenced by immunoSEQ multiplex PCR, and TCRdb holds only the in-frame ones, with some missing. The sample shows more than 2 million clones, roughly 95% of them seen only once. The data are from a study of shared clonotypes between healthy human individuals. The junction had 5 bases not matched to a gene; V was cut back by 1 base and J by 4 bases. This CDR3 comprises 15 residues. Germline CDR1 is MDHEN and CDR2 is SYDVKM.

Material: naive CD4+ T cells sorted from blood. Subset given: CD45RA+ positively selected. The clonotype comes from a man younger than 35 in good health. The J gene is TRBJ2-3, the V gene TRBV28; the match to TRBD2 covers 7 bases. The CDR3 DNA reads TGTGCCAGCAGTTTATTCCAGGGAGGGGCAGATACGCAGTATTTT. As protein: CASSLFQGGADTQYF.